A selection of T cell receptor beta chains follows, all from one sample in a study of blood T cell repertoires in COVID-19. Here immunoSEQ multiplex PCR was the method, and the copy in TCRdb shows in-frame clones only, minus some. Here the sample spans fewer than 300,000 clones, approximately 84% being singletons. Sample: peripheral blood. These receptors were obtained from a human donor in a cohort sampled during active COVID-19. The CDR3 runs from the conserved cysteine through the conserved F or W. Fields, in order: J gene, V gene, clone size, D gene, CDR3 protein, CDR3 DNA. A D gene is named only where the DNA matches it firmly. Not every row has a clone size; where given, it reads once, few, many or a size class.

>TRBJ1-5|TRBV19|few|TRBD1
CASSKYTGANSNQPQHF
TGTGCCAGTAGTAAGTATACAGGGGCTAATAGCAATCAGCCCCAGCATTTT
>TRBJ2-2|TRBV13|NA|TRBD2
CASSKTPGGQAGELFF
TGTGCCAGCAGCAAAACCCCGGGGGGGCAGGCCGGGGAGCTGTTTTTT
>TRBJ1-2|TRBV18|NA|TRBD1
CASSPGTENGYTF
TGTGCCAGCTCACCCGGGACAGAGAATGGCTACACCTTC
>TRBJ1-2|TRBV19|NA|TRBD1
CASSLAGGNYGYTF
TGTGCCAGTAGTCTCGCAGGGGGGAACTATGGCTACACCTTC
>TRBJ2-7|TRBV4-1|NA|TRBD1
CASSQPGQGSYEQYF
TGCGCCAGCAGCCAACCAGGACAGGGCTCCTACGAGCAGTACTTC
>TRBJ2-2|TRBV7-2|NA|NA
CASSPIGELFF
TGTGCCAGCAGTCCTATAGGGGAGCTGTTTTTT
>TRBJ1-6|TRBV12-5|NA|NA
CAIQGQYNSPLHF
TGTGCTATACAGGGACAATATAATTCACCCCTCCACTTT
>TRBJ2-3|TRBV11-2|NA|TRBD2
CASSHFVRGGQFPDTQYF
TGTGCCAGCAGCCATTTCGTACGGGGGGGCCAGTTTCCAGATACGCAGTATTTT
>TRBJ1-2|TRBV6-5|NA|NA
CASSYSRVFDGYTF
TGTGCCAGCAGTTACTCGAGGGTTTTCGATGGCTACACCTTC
>TRBJ1-1|TRBV5-4|NA|NA
CASNKQGEATEAFF
TGTGCCAGCAACAAACAGGGAGAGGCCACTGAAGCTTTCTTT
>TRBJ2-1|TRBV15|NA|NA
CATSRPMGLYNEQFF
TGTGCCACCAGCAGACCCATGGGACTCTACAATGAGCAGTTCTTC
>TRBJ1-5|TRBV19|NA|NA
CASSPENGRASWPQHF
TGTGCCAGTAGTCCGGAAAATGGGCGGGCGTCATGGCCCCAGCATTTT
>TRBJ1-5|TRBV7-9|NA|TRBD1
CASSLTGANQPQHF
TGTGCCAGCAGCTTAACAGGGGCCAATCAGCCCCAGCATTTT
>TRBJ1-5|TRBV2|NA|TRBD1
CASSDLTGISNQPQHF
TGTGCCAGCAGTGACCTGACAGGGATAAGCAATCAGCCCCAGCATTTT
>TRBJ2-7|TRBV11-2|once|NA
CASSLAIRQYF
TGTGCCAGCAGCTTAGCCATCAGGCAGTACTTC
>TRBJ1-1|TRBV7-2|few|NA
CASSLLGRTEAFF
TGTGCCAGCAGCTTACTAGGCCGAACTGAAGCTTTCTTT
>TRBJ2-1|TRBV4-1|NA|NA
CASSQLVGAGRGSYNEQFF
TGCGCCAGCAGCCAACTTGTTGGGGCGGGAAGGGGATCCTACAATGAGCAGTTCTTC
>TRBJ2-5|TRBV7-7|few|TRBD2
CASSILAGKETQYF
TGTGCTAGCAGCATACTAGCGGGGAAAGAGACCCAGTACTTC
>TRBJ2-7|TRBV6-5|NA|TRBD2
CASRAGAGYEQYF
TGTGCCAGCAGAGCGGGAGCTGGTTACGAGCAGTACTTC